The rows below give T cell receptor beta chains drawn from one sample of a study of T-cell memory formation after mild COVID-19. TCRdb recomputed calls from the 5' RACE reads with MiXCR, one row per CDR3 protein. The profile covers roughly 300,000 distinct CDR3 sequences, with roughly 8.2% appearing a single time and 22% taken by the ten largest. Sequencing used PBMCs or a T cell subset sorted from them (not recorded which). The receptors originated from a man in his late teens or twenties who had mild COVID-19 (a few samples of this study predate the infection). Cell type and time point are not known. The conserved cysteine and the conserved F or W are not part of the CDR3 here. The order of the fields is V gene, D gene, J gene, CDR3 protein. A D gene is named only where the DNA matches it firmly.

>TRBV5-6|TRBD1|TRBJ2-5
ASSLKGQGIVETQY
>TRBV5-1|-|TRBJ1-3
ASSRDVPSGNTIY
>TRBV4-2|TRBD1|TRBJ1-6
ASSSTGGESPLH
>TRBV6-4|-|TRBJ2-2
ASSVAQGANTGELF
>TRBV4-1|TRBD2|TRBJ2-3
ASSPQRTGGPSDTQY
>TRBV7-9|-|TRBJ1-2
ASSLVGYT
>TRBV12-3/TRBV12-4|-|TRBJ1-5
ASSLHRNQPQH
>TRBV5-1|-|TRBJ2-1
ASSIQGSLRPNEQF
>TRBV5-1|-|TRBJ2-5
ASSSLLQQETQY
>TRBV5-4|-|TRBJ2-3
ASSLGSADTQY
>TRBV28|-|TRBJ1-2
ASLPGANYGYT
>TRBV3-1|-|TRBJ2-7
ASSHIGRGPNYEQY
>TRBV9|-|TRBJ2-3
ASSVASIADTQY
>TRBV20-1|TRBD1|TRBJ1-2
SADGTGGGASGYGYT
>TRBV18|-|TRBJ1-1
ASSPEQDTEAF
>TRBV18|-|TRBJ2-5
ASSPPVGRDQETQY
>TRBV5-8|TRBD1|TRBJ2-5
ASTVKGLGQGLLQY
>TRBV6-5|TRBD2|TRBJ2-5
ASRTPGLAGQETQY
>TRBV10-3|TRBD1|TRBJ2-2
AISGQGEYTGELF
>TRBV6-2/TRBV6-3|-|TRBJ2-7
ASSLGASPSYEQY
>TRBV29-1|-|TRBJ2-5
SVDLGQETQY
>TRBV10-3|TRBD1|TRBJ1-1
AISDRQGMNTEAF
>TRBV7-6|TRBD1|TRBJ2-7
ASSLEQGASYEQY
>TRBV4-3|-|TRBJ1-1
ASSQDRTLNTEAF
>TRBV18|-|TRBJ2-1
ASSPGLENEQF
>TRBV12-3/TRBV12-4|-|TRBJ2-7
ASSGSGGAYEQY
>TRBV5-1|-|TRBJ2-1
ASGVGTYNEQF
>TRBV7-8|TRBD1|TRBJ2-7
ASSLAETGDEQY
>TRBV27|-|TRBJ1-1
ASSLLGTGDNTEAF
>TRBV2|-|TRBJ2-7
ASSEVQVREQY